Listed below are T cell receptor beta chains from one sample, sequenced in a study of CD8 T cells in Susac syndrome. TCRdb re-derived calls from the immunoSEQ multiplex PCR reads in MiXCR, one entry per CDR3 protein. This table holds about 140,000 distinct CDR3 sequences, approximately 94% found once. The sample consisted of CD4+ T cells from PBMCs. These receptor sequences come from a human donor with Susac syndrome. The CDR3 runs from the conserved cysteine through the conserved F or W. D genes are given only for firm matches. A clone size is listed for some rows: how often the clone was seen (once, few, many), or a class if it is expanded.

d_gene | j_gene | v_gene | abundance | CDR3nt | CDR3aa
TRBD2 | TRBJ2-3 | TRBV9 | NA | TGTGCCAGCAGCTTTGGGGGGACTAGCCTATATGACCCGGGGGCGCAGTATTTT | CASSFGGTSLYDPGAQYF
NA | TRBJ1-2 | TRBV18 | NA | TGTGCCAGCTCACCCGTACAGCGTCGGGATGGCTACACCTTC | CASSPVQRRDGYTF
NA | TRBJ2-5 | TRBV29-1 | NA | TGCAGCGTTGGACGACTTCAAGAGACCCAGTACTTC | CSVGRLQETQYF
TRBD2 | TRBJ2-2 | TRBV29-1 | NA | TGCAGCGTTGAAGAGGGAGGGCGCGACACCGGGGAGCTGTTTTTT | CSVEEGGRDTGELFF
NA | TRBJ2-5 | TRBV7-9 | NA | TGTGCCAGCAGAGAAGGGACTGTCCAAGAGACCCAGTACTTC | CASREGTVQETQYF
NA | TRBJ2-7 | TRBV6-4 | NA | TGTGCCAGCAGTGTTCCGAAGGAGCAGTACTTC | CASSVPKEQYF
NA | TRBJ2-1 | TRBV11-2 | NA | TGTGCCAGCAGCTCCCCAGGCAATGAGCAGTTCTTC | CASSSPGNEQFF
TRBD1 | TRBJ2-7 | TRBV20-1 | NA | TGCAGTCCCCTTGACAGGGCCTACGAGCAGTACTTC | CSPLDRAYEQYF
NA | TRBJ2-7 | TRBV7-9 | NA | TGTGCCAGCAGCCCGCTAGGAGAGGGTTCCTACGAGCAGTACTTC | CASSPLGEGSYEQYF
NA | TRBJ2-1 | TRBV12-3/TRBV12-4 | NA | TGTGCCAGCAGTTTATTACTGGACAGTTACAATGAGCAGTTCTTC | CASSLLLDSYNEQFF
NA | TRBJ1-5 | TRBV19 | NA | TGTGCCACCCACCGGGACCTCAATCAGCCCCAGCATTTT | CATHRDLNQPQHF
TRBD2 | TRBJ2-1 | TRBV29-1 | NA | TGCAGCGTCCGACTAGCGGGGGGTCCTGGGGAGCAGTTCTTC | CSVRLAGGPGEQFF
NA | TRBJ2-7 | TRBV7-3 | NA | TGTGCCAGCAGCTTACTGAGTCCGGGATACTTC | CASSLLSPGYF
NA | TRBJ2-1 | TRBV14 | NA | TGTGCCAGCAGCCAAGAGATACGCAACAATGAGCAGTTCTTC | CASSQEIRNNEQFF
NA | TRBJ1-2 | TRBV6-2/TRBV6-3 | NA | TGTGCCAGCAGCTCGGACAGCCTGGGCGGCTACACCTTC | CASSSDSLGGYTF
NA | TRBJ1-3 | TRBV4-1 | NA | TGCGCCAGCAGCCAAGACGGGACGTGGGGAAACACCATATATTTT | CASSQDGTWGNTIYF
TRBD1 | TRBJ2-5 | TRBV28 | NA | TGTGCCAGCAGTTCCTCGGGACAGCTACAAGAGACCCAGTACTTC | CASSSSGQLQETQYF
NA | TRBJ1-2 | TRBV18 | NA | TGTGCCAGCTCACCAGGGACAGGCTACACCTTC | CASSPGTGYTF
NA | TRBJ1-5 | TRBV4-1 | NA | TGCGCCAGCAGCCGCGGGTACACAGGCAATAGCAATCAGCCCCAGCATTTT | CASSRGYTGNSNQPQHF
NA | TRBJ2-3 | TRBV6-6 | NA | TGTGCCAGCAGTTACTCCCAGACCAGCACAGATACGCAGTATTTT | CASSYSQTSTDTQYF
NA | TRBJ2-5 | TRBV4-1 | NA | TGCGCCAGCAGCCAAAGCGGGACAGCGTTTGAGACCCAGTACTTC | CASSQSGTAFETQYF
NA | TRBJ2-4 | TRBV29-1 | NA | TGCAGCGTTGCTAGGGAGGAAAACATTCAGTACTTC | CSVAREENIQYF
TRBD1 | TRBJ2-5 | TRBV29-1 | NA | TGCAGCGTTGTGGGACAGGTAACGGAAGAGACCCAGTACTTC | CSVVGQVTEETQYF
TRBD1 | TRBJ1-2 | TRBV5-6 | NA | TGTGCCAGCAGCCTGGACAGGGGCTGGGGCTACACCTTC | CASSLDRGWGYTF
TRBD1 | TRBJ1-5 | TRBV25-1 | once | TGTGCCAGCAGCGCTGGGACAGGGGGCGGTCAGCCCCAGCATTTT | CASSAGTGGGQPQHF
NA | TRBJ2-7 | TRBV25-1 | once | TGTGCCAGCAGTGACCCAGCCAACGAGCAGTACTTC | CASSDPANEQYF
TRBD1 | TRBJ2-1 | TRBV7-8 | NA | TGTGCCAGCAGCTTGGACTCTGGGACAGTATACAATGAGCAGTTCTTC | CASSLDSGTVYNEQFF
TRBD1 | TRBJ2-5 | TRBV13 | NA | TGTGCCAGCAGTTCCTACGGGACAGTAGAGACCCAGTACTTC | CASSSYGTVETQYF
NA | TRBJ1-5 | TRBV6-6 | NA | TGTGCCAGCAGACAACGACAGGACAATCAGCCCCAGCATTTT | CASRQRQDNQPQHF
NA | TRBJ1-3 | TRBV5-4 | NA | TGTGCCAGCAGCCCGGGGACCTCTGGAAACACCATATATTTT | CASSPGTSGNTIYF
NA | TRBJ2-2 | TRBV7-3 | NA | TGTGCCAGCAGCTGCAGGGCCGGTTGGGGCGGGGAGCTGTTTTTT | CASSCRAGWGGELFF
TRBD1 | TRBJ2-2 | TRBV12-3/TRBV12-4 | NA | TGTGCCAGCAGAATCCTCTTGGGACAGTCGCTAGACTCGAACACCGGGGAGCTGTTTTTT | CASRILLGQSLDSNTGELFF
NA | TRBJ1-5 | TRBV23-1 | NA | TGCGCCAGCAGTCAATTTCCAGGTAGCAATCAGCCCCAGCATTTT | CASSQFPGSNQPQHF
TRBD2 | TRBJ2-3 | TRBV4-1 | NA | TGCGCCAGCAGCCGGAACTGGGGCGGGGGACTTCCGGATACGCAGTATTTT | CASSRNWGGGLPDTQYF
NA | TRBJ1-1 | TRBV4-1 | once | TGCGCCAGCAGGAACTTCGGCACTGAAGCTTTCTTT | CASRNFGTEAFF
TRBD1 | TRBJ2-7 | TRBV7-9 | NA | TGTGCCAGCAGCGCCGACAGGGCAGTCTACGAGCAGTACTTC | CASSADRAVYEQYF
TRBD1 | TRBJ1-5 | TRBV24-1 | NA | TGTGCCACCAGTGATTCCGGACAGGGGAATCAGCCCCAGCATTTT | CATSDSGQGNQPQHF
NA | TRBJ1-5 | TRBV11-2 | once | TGTGCCAGCAGCTTAGATCTCTATCAGCCCCAGCATTTT | CASSLDLYQPQHF
NA | TRBJ2-3 | TRBV7-3 | once | TGTGCCAGCAGCTTAACGACAGGTTCGGATACGCAGTATTTT | CASSLTTGSDTQYF
TRBD2 | TRBJ2-7 | TRBV7-6 | NA | TGTGCCAGCGGACCGGGACTAGAGGGGTACGAGCAGTACTTC | CASGPGLEGYEQYF